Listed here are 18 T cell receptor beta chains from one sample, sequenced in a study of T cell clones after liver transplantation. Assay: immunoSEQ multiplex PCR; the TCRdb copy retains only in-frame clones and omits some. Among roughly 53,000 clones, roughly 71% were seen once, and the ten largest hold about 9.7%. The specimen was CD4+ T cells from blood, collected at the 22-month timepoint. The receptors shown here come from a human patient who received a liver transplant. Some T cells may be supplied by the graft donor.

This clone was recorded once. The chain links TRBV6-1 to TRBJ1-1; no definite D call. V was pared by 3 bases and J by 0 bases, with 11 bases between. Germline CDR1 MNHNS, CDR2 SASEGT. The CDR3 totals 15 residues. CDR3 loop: CASSDRRGMNTEAFF. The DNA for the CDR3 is TGTGCCAGCAGTGATCGGAGAGGGATGAACACTGAAGCTTTCTTT.

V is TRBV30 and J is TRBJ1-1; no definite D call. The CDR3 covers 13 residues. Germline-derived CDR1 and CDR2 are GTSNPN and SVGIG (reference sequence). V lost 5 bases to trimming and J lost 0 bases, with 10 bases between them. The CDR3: CAWCSHMNTEAFF. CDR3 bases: TGTGCCTGGTGTTCTCATATGAACACTGAAGCTTTCTTT.

CDR3: CASSSWTATSNYGYTF. Here the CDR3 DNA reads TGTGCCAGCAGTTCTTGGACAGCGACATCTAACTATGGCTACACCTTC. This chain joins TRBV28 and TRBJ1-2; TRBD1 is a possible D gene (6 bases). V was trimmed by 4 bases and J by 0 bases, leaving 15 bases between them. This CDR3 is 16 amino acids long. CDR1 and CDR2 (germline): MDHEN, SYDVKM.

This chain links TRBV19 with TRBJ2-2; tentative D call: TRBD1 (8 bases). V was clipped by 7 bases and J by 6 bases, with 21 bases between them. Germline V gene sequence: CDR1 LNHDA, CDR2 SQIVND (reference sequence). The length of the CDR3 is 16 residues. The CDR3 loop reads CASISRGGTGSGELFF. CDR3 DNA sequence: TGTGCCAGTATATCCCGGGGAGGGACAGGTTCCGGGGAGCTGTTTTTT.

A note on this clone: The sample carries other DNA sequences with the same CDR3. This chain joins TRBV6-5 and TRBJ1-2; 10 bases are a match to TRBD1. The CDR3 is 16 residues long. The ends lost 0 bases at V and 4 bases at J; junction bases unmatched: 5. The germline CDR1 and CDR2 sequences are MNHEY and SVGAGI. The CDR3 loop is CASSYSRTGGSYGYTF. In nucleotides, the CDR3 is TGTGCCAGCAGTTACTCAAGGACAGGGGGAAGCTATGGCTACACCTTC.

CDR3 amino acids: CASSLTPEGPEAFF. The DNA of the CDR3 is TGTGCCAGCAGCTTAACTCCGGAGGGCCCTGAAGCTTTCTTT. V is TRBV7-2 and J is TRBJ1-1, with D hard to call. Germline V lookup: CDR1 SGHTA, CDR2 FQGNSA. Trimming cost V 2 bases and J 6 bases, with 13 bases left between them. The CDR3 is made up of 14 amino acids. Together with reference TRBV7-2 and TRBJ1-1, the CDR3 gives the full variable domain: GAGVSQSPSNKVTEKGKDVELRCDPISGHTALYWYRQSLGQGLEFLIYFQGNSAPDKSGLPSDRFSAERTGGSVSTLTIQRTQQEDSAVYLCASSLTPEGPEAFFGQGTRLTVV.

CDR3 DNA: TGTGCCAGCCTCCGGGACAGGCTTCAAGAGACCCAGTACTTC. Its protein product is CASLRDRLQETQYF. The rearrangement joins TRBV2 to TRBJ2-5; TRBD1 agrees at 8 bases. There are 14 residues in the CDR3. The V gene's germline CDR1 is SNHLY and CDR2 FYNNEI. The J segment lost 2 bases and the V segment lost 8 bases, leaving 7 bases of the junction unmatched.

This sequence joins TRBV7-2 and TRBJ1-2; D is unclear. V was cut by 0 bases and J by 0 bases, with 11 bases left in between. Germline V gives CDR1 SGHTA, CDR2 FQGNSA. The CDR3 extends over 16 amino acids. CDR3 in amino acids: CASSLAGAGANYGYTF. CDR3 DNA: TGTGCCAGCAGCTTAGCGGGCGCGGGAGCTAACTATGGCTACACCTTC.

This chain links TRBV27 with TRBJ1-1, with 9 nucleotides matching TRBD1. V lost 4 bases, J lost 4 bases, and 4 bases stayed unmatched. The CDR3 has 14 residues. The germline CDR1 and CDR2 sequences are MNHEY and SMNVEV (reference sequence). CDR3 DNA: TGTGCCAGCAGTTGGGGGACAGGGACCACTGAAGCTTTCTTT. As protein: CASSWGTGTTEAFF.

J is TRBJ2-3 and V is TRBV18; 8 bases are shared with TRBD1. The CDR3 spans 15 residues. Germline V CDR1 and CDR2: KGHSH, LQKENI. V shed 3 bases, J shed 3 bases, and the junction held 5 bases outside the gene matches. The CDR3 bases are TGTGCCAGCTCACCTGGACAGGGTCGGACAGATACGCAGTATTTT. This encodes CASSPGQGRTDTQYF.

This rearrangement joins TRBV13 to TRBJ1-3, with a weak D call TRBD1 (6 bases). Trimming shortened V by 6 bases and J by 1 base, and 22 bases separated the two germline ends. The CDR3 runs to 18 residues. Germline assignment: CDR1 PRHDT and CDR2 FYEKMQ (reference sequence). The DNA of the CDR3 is TGTGCCAGCAGGCGCGGAAGGGGGAGGTTTGAATCTGGAAACACCATATATTTT. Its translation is CASRRGRGRFESGNTIYF.

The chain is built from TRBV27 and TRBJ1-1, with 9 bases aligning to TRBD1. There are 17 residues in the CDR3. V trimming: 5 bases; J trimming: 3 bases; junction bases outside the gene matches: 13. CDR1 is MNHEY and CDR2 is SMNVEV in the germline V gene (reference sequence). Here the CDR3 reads CASSPGTGKAGYTEAFF. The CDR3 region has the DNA TGTGCCAGCAGTCCAGGGACAGGGAAGGCGGGGTACACTGAAGCTTTCTTT.

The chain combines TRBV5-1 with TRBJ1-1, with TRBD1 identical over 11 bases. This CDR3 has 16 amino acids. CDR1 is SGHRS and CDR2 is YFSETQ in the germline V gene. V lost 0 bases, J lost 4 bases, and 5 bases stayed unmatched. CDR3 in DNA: TGCGCCAGCAGCTTGGCCCCGGGACAGGGGGTCACTGAAGCTTTCTTT. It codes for CASSLAPGQGVTEAFF.

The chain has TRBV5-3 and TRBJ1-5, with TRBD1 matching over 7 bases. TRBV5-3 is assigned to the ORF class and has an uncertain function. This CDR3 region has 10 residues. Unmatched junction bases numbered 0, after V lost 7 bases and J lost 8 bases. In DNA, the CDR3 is TGTGCCAGAGGACAGGAGCCCCAGCATTTT. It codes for CARGQEPQHF.

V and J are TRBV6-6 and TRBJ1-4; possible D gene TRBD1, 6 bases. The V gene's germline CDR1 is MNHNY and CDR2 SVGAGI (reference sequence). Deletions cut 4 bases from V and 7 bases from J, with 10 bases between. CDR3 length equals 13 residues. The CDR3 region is CASSSLGGEKLFF. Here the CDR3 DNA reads TGTGCCAGCAGTTCCCTAGGGGGTGAAAAACTGTTTTTT.

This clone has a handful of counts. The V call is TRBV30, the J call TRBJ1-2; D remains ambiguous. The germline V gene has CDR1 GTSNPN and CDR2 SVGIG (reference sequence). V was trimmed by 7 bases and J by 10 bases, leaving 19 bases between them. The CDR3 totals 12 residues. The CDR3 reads CAYESPPQLYTF. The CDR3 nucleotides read TGTGCCTATGAATCCCCCCCGCAGCTCTACACCTTC.

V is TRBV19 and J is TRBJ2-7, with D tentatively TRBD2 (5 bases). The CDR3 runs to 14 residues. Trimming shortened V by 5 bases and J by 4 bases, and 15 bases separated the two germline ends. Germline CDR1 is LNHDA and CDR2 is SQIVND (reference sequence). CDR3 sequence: CASSPIAGRYEQYF. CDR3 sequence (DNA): TGTGCCAGTAGTCCGATTGCGGGCAGGTACGAGCAGTACTTC.

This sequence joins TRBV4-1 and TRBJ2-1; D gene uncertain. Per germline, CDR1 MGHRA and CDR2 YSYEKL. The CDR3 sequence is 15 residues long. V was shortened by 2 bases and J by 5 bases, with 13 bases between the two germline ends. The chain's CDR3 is CASSQLLTLDNEQFF. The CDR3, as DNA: TGCGCCAGCAGCCAACTATTGACCCTTGACAATGAGCAGTTCTTC.